This T cell receptor beta chain came from a study of cytomegalovirus exposure and HLA in healthy donors. Germline V CDR1 and CDR2: MNHEY, SMNVEV (reference sequence). Deletions cut 6 bases from V and 1 base from J, with 15 bases between. CDR3 size: 15 residues. Produced via immunoSEQ multiplex PCR; TCRdb's table is partial and in-frame only. The top ten clones hold 1.4% of a sample with roughly 130,000 clones, about four fifths of them seen once. What was sequenced was PBMCs. J is TRBJ1-2 and V is TRBV27; D might be TRBD1 (5 bases). The receptor comes from a woman younger than 45 in good health and CMV-seronegative. In DNA form, the CDR3 reads TGTGCCAGCAGCCCCTTGGGGACTGGTAACTATGGCTACACCTTC. Its protein is CASSPLGTGNYGYTF.